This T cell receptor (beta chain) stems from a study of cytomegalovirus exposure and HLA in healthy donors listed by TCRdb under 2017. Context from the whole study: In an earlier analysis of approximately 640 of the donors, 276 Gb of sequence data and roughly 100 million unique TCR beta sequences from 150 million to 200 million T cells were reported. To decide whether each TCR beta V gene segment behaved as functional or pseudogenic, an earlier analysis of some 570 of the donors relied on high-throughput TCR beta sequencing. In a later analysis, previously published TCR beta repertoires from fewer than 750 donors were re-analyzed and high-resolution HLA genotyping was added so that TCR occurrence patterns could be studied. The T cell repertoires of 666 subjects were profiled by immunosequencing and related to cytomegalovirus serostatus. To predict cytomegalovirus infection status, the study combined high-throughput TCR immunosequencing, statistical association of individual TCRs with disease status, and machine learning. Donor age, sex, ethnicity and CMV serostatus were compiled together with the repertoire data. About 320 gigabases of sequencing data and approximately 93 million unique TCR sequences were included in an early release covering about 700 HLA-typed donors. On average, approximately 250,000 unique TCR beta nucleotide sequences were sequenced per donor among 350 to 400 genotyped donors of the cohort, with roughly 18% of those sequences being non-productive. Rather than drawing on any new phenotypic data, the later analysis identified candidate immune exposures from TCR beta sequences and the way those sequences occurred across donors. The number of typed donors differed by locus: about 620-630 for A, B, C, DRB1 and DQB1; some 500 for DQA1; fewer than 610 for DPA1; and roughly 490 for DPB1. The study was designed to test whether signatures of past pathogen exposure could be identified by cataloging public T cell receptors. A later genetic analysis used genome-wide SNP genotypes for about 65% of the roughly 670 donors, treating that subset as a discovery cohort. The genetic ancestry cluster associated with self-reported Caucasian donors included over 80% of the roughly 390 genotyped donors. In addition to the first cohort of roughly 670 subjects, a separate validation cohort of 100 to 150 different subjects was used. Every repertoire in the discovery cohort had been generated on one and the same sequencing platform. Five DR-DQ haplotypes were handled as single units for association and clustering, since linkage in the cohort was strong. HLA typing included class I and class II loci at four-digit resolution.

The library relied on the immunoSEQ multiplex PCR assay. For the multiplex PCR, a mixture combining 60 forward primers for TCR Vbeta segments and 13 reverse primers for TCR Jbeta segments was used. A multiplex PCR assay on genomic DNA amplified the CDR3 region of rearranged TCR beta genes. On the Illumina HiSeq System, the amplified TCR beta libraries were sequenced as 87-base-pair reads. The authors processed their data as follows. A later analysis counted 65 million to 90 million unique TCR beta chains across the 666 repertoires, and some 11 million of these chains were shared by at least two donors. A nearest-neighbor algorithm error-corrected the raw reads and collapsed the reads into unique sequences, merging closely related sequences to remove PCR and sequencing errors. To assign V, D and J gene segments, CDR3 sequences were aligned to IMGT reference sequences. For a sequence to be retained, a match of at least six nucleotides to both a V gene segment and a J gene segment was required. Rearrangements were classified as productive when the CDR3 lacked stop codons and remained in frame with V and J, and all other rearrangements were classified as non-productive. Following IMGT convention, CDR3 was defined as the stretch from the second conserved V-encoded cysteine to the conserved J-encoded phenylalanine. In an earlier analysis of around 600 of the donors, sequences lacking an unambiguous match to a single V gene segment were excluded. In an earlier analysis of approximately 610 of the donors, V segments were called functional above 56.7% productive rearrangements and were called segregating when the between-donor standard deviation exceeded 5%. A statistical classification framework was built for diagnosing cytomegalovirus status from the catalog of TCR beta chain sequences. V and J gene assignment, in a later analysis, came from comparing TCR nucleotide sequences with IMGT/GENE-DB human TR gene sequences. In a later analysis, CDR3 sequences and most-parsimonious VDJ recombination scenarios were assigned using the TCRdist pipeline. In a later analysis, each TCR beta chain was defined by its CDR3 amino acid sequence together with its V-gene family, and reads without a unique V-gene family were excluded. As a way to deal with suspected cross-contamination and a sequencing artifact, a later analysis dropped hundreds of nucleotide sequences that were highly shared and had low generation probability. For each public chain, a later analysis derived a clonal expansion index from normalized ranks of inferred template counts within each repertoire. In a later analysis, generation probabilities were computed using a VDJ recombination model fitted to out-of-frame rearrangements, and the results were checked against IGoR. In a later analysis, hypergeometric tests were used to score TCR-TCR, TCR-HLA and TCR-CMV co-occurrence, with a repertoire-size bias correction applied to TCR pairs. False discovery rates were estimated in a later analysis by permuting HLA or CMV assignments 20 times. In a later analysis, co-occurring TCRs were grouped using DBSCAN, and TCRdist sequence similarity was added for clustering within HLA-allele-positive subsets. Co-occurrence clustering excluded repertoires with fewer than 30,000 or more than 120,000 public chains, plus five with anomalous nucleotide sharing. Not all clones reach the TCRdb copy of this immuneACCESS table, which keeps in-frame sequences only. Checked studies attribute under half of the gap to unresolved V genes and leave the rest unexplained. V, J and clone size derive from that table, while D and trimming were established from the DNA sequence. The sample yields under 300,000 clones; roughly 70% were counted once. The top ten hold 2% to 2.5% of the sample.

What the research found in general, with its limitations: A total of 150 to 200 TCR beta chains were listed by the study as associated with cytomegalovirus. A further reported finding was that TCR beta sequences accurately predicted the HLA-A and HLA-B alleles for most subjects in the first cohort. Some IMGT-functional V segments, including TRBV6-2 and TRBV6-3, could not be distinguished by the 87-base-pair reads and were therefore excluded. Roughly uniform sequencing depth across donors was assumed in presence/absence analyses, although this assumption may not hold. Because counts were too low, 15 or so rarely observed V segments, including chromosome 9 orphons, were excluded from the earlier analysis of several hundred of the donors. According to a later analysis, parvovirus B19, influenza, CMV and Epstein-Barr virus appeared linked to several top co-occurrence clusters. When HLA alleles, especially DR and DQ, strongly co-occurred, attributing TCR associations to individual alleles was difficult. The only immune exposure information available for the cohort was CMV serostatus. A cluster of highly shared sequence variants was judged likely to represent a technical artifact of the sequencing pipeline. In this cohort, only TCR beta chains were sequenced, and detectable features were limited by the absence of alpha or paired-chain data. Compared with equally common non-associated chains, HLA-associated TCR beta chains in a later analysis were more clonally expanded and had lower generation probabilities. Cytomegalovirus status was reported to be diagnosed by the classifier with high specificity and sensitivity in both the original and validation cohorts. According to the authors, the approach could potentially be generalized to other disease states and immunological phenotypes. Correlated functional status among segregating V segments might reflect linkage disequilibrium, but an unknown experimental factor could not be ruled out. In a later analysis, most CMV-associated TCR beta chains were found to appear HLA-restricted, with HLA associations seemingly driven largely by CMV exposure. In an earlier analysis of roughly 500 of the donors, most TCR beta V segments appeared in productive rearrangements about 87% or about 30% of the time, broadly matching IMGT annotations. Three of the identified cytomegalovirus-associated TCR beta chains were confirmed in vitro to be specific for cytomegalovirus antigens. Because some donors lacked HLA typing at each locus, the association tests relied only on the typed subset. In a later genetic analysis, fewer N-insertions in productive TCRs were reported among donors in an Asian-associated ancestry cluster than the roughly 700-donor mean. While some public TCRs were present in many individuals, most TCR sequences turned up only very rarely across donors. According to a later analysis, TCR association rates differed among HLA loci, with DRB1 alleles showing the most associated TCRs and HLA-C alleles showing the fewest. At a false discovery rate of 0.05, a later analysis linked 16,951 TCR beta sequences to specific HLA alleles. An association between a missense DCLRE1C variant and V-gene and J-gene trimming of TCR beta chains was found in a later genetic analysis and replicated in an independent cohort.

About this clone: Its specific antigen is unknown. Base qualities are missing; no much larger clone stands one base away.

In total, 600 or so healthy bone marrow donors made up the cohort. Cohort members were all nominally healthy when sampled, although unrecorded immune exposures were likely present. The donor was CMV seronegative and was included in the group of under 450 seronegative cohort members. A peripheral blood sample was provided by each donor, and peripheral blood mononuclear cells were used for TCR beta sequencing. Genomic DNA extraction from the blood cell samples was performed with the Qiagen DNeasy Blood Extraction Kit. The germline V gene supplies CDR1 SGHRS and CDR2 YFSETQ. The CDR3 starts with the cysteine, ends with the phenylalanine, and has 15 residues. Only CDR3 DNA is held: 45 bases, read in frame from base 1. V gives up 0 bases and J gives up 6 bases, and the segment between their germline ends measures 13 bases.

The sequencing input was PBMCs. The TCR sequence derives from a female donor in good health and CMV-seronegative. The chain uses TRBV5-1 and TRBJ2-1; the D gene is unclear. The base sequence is TGCGCCAGCAGCTTGGAGGCAGGAAAATTCAATGAGCAGTTCTTC. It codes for CASSLEAGKFNEQFF. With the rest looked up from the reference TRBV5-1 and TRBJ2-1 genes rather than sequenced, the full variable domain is KAGVTQTPRYLIKTRGQQVTLSCSPISGHRSVSWYQQTPGQGLQFLFEYFSETQRNKGNFPGRFSGRQFSNSRSEMNVSTLELGDSALYLCASSLEAGKFNEQFFGPGTRLTVL.